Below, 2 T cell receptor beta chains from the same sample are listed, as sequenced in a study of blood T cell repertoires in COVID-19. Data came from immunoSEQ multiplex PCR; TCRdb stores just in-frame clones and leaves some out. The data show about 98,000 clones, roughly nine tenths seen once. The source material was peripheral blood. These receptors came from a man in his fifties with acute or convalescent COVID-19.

CDR3 in DNA: TGTGCCAGCAGCGTAGGTGGGAGGCCCTCAGGCGTCAACAATGAGCAGTTCTTC. It specifies CASSVGGRPSGVNNEQFF. This chain connects TRBV9 to TRBJ2-1; tentatively, D is TRBD2 (6 bases). CDR1 and CDR2 (germline): SGDLS, YYNGEE. The CDR3 is 18 amino acids. V lost 0 bases and J 5 bases, leaving 21 bases between the germline ends.

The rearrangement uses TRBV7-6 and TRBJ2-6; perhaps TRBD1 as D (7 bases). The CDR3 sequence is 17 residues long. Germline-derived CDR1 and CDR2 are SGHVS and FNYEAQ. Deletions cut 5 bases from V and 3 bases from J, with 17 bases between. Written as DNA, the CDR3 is TGTGCCAGCAGCCCTACCTCAGGGGGGAATGGGGCCAACGTCCTGACTTTC. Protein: CASSPTSGGNGANVLTF.